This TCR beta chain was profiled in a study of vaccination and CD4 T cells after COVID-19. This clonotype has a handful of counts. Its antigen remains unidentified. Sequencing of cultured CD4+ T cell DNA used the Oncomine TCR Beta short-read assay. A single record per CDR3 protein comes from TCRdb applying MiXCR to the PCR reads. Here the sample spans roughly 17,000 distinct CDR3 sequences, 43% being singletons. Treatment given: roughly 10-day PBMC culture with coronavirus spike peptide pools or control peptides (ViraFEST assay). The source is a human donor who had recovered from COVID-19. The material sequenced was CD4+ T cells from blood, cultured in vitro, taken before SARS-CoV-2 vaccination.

Written as DNA, the CDR3 is TGCAGTGCTAGGACCAGGACAGGCGGGGATTCACCCCTCCACTTT. Protein product: CSARTRTGGDSPLHF. The rearrangement uses TRBV20-1 and TRBJ1-6; 7 positions match TRBD1. CDR3 length equals 15 residues. In germline, CDR1 is DFQATT, CDR2 SNEGSKA (reference sequence). The V and J ends lost 3 bases and 8 bases, in that order; junction bases with no gene match: 10.